This T cell receptor (beta chain) came from a study of blood T cell repertoires in COVID-19. On the study more broadly: PBMCs, B-cell-depleted T cells, or T cells were the source of the cDNA or gDNA that made up the material.

The CDR3 length is 14 residues. The ends lost 9 bases at V and 2 bases at J; junction bases unmatched: 6. The V gene's germline CDR1 is SNHLY and CDR2 FYNNEI. Per the original data handling: From reference gene primer amplification, estimates of nucleated cell counts were derived. Clones were sequenced by immunoSEQ multiplex PCR, and TCRdb holds only the in-frame ones, with some missing. That table gives V, J and clone size, and the DNA gave D and trimming. Here the sample spans about 180,000 clones, 83% being singletons. Seattle patients were enrolled during active infection and followed longitudinally.

This TCR was recovered from a woman aged 70-85 years with COVID-19, enrolled during active disease. The V call is TRBV2, the J call TRBJ2-3; 9 positions match TRBD1. The specimen was peripheral blood. The CDR3 coding sequence is TGTGCCAGTAGCCGGGACAGGGCCACAGATACGCAGTATTTT. Its translation is CASSRDRATDTQYF.